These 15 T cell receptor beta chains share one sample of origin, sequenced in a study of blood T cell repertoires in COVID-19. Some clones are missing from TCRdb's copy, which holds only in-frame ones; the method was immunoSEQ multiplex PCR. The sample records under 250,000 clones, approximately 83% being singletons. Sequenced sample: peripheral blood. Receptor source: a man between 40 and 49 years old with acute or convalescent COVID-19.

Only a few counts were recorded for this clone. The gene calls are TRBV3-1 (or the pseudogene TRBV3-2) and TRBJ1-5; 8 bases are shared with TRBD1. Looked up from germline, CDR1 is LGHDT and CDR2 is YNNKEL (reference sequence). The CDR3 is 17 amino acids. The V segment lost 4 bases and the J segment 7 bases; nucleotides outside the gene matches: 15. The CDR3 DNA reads TGTGCCAGCAGCCGAGGGGTTACAGGGGGAAGTGGCCAGCCCCAGCATTTT. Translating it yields CASSRGVTGGSGQPQHF.

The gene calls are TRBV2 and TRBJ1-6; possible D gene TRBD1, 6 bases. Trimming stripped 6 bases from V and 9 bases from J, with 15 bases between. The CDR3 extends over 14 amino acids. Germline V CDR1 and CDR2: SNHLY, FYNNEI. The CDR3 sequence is CASSLTGTGSPLHF. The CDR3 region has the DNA TGTGCCAGCAGCCTCACAGGGACGGGTTCACCCCTCCACTTT.

CDR3 residues: CASSQDLGANYGYTF. The CDR3 nucleotides are TGTGCCAGCAGCCAAGATTTGGGGGCGAACTATGGCTACACCTTC. This chain joins TRBV4-2 and TRBJ1-2; the D gene is possibly TRBD1 (6 bases). Trimming pared 0 bases from V and 2 bases from J, leaving 10 bases between. The CDR3 totals 15 residues. Germline-derived CDR1 and CDR2 are LGHNA and YNFKEQ.

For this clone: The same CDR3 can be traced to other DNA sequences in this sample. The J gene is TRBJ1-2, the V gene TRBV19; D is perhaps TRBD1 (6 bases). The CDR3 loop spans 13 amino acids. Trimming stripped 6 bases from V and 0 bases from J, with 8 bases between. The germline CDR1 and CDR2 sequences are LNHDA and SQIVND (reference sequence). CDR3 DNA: TGTGCCAGTAGCCGGGACACTAACTATGGCTACACCTTC. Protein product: CASSRDTNYGYTF.

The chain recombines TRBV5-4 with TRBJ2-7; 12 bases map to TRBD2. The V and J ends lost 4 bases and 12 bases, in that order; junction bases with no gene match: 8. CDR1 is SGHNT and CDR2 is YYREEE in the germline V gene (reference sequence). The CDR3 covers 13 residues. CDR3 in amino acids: CASSPGLAGWVYF. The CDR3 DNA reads TGTGCCAGCAGCCCCGGACTAGCGGGGTGGGTGTACTTC.

The CDR3: CAWSPTGPTEAFF. Written as DNA, the CDR3 is TGTGCCTGGAGCCCGACAGGGCCCACTGAAGCTTTCTTT. The V call is TRBV30, the J call TRBJ1-1; 7 bases match TRBD1. CDR1 is GTSNPN, CDR2 SVGIG, per germline (reference sequence). CDR3 length: 13 amino acids. Trimming at V came to 3 bases and at J to 4 bases, leaving 5 bases not matched to a gene.

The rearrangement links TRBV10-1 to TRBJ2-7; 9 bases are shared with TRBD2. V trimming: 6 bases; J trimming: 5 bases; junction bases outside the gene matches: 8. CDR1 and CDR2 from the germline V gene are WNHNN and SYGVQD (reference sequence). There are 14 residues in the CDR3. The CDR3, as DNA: TGCGCCAGCAGCCCCGGGACTAGCATCAACGAGCAGTACTTC. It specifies CASSPGTSINEQYF.

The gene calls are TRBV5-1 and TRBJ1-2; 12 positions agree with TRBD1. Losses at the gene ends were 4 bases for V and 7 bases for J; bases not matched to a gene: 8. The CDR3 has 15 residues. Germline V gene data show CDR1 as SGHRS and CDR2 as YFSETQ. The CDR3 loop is CASSLSGTGGSGYTF. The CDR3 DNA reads TGCGCCAGCAGCCTATCGGGGACAGGGGGCTCTGGCTACACCTTC. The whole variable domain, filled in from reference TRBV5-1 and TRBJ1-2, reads KAGVTQTPRYLIKTRGQQVTLSCSPISGHRSVSWYQQTPGQGLQFLFEYFSETQRNKGNFPGRFSGRQFSNSRSEMNVSTLELGDSALYLCASSLSGTGGSGYTFGSGTRLTVV.

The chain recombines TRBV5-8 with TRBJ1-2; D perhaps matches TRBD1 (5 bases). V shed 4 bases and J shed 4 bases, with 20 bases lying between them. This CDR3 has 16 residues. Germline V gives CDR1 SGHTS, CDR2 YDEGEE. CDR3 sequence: CASSPHWGGAGYGYTF. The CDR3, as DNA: TGTGCCAGCAGCCCCCATTGGGGAGGGGCCGGCTATGGCTACACCTTC.

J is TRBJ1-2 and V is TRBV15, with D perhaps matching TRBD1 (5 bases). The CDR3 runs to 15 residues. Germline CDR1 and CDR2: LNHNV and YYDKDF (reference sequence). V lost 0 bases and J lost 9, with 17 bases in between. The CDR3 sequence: CATSRDQGRVESYTF. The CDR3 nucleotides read TGTGCCACCAGCAGAGATCAGGGCAGGGTGGAAAGCTACACCTTC.

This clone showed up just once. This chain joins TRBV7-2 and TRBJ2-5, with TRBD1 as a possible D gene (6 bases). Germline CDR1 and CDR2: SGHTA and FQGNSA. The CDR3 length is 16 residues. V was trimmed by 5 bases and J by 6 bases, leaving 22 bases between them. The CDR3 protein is CASSPRSGALVKTQYF. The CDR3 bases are TGTGCCAGCAGCCCCCGATCAGGGGCCTTGGTGAAGACCCAGTACTTC.

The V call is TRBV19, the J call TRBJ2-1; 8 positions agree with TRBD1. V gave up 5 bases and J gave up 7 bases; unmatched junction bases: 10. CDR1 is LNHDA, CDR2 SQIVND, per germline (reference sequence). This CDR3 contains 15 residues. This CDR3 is CASSLQGVLPNEQFF. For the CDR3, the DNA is TGTGCCAGTAGTTTACAGGGGGTTCTCCCAAATGAGCAGTTCTTC.

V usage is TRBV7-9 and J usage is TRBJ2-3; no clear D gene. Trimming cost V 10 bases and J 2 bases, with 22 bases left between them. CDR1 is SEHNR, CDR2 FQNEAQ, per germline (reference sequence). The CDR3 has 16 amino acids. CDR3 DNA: TGTGCCACCCTAACTGGCACCGACTCTCCCACAGATACGCAGTATTTT. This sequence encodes CATLTGTDSPTDTQYF.

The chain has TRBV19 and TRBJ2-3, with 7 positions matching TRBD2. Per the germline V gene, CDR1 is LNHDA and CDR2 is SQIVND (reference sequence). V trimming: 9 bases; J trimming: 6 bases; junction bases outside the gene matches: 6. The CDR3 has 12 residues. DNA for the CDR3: TGTGCCAGCGGTGGGGGAGGGGATACGCAGTATTTT. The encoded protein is CASGGGGDTQYF.

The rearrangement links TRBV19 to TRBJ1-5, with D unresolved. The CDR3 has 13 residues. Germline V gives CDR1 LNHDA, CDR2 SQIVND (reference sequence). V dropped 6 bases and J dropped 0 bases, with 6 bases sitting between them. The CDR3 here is CASSQYSNQPQHF. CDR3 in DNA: TGTGCCAGTAGCCAGTATAGCAATCAGCCCCAGCATTTT.